Below, 6 T cell receptor beta chains from the same sample are listed, as sequenced in a study of control samples from healthy donors and cancer patients. The method was immunoSEQ multiplex PCR; TCRdb's version includes in-frame clones alone and lacks a portion of them. This sample has 110,000 or so clones, with about nine tenths found just once. The specimen sequenced was blood. The receptors derive from a human donor in good health. The donor label of this sample is uncertain.

For this clone: Other nucleotide sequences from this sample produce the same CDR3. The chain links TRBV5-4 to TRBJ1-1, with TRBD1 as a possible D gene (5 bases). The CDR3 is 15 amino acids. Germline V gene data show CDR1 as SGHNT and CDR2 as YYREEE (reference sequence). The V end was cut by 2 bases, the J end by 4 bases, with 15 bases between. CDR3 region: CASSFDRGLSTEAFF. The CDR3 bases are TGTGCCAGCAGCTTCGATCGGGGCTTAAGCACTGAAGCTTTCTTT.

The chain is built from TRBV24-1 and TRBJ2-7; D is perhaps TRBD1 (6 bases). The V gene lost 7 bases and the J gene lost 3 bases, with 12 bases spanning the gap. Germline CDR1 KGHDR, CDR2 SFDVKD. The CDR3 totals 13 residues. The CDR3, as DNA: TGTGCCACCAGCCCTGGGGGCTTCTACGAGCAGTACTTC. Protein sequence: CATSPGGFYEQYF.

The J gene is TRBJ2-7, the V gene TRBV5-1; a weak D match, TRBD1 (6 bases). This CDR3 spans 13 amino acids. Looked up from germline, CDR1 is SGHRS and CDR2 is YFSETQ. V lost 7 bases to trimming and J lost 0 bases, with 11 bases between them. This CDR3 is CASRPTGSYEQYF. In DNA, the CDR3 is TGCGCCAGCCGACCGACAGGCTCCTACGAGCAGTACTTC.

This sequence joins TRBV30 and TRBJ1-1, with D unresolved. This CDR3 contains 14 residues. Trimming cost V 1 base and J 2 bases, with 11 bases left between them. The germline V gene encodes CDR1 GTSNPN and CDR2 SVGIG (reference sequence). The CDR3 nucleotides read TGTGCCTGGAGTGCCCGGACGGTTAACACTGAAGCTTTCTTT. Amino acids: CAWSARTVNTEAFF.

This sequence joins TRBV2 and TRBJ1-1; D unresolved. This CDR3 has 14 amino acids. V lost 2 bases and J 0 bases, leaving 7 bases between the germline ends. CDR1 SNHLY and CDR2 FYNNEI come from the germline V gene. CDR3 coding DNA: TGTGCCAGCAGTGAATGGGGTCTGAACACTGAAGCTTTCTTT. Its protein is CASSEWGLNTEAFF.

The chain is built from TRBV6-5 and TRBJ1-3, with D maybe TRBD1 (5 bases). This CDR3 is built from 14 residues. Trimming removed 9 bases from V and 4 bases from J, with 16 bases in between. Germline CDR1 is MNHEY and CDR2 is SVGAGI. Here the CDR3 DNA reads TGTGCCAGTCTTTCGGAGGGGCCGGGAAACACCATATATTTT. Amino acids: CASLSEGPGNTIYF.